This TCR beta chain appears in the sequencing data of a study of OX40 agonist ivuxolimab in advanced cancers. Sequenced by immunoSEQ multiplex PCR; TCRdb stores in-frame clones only, minus some. The sample gives 70,000 or so clones, 80% of which show up once; 0.95% to 1.5% is in the top ten. Germline V lookup: CDR1 SGHRS, CDR2 YFSETQ. The CDR3 contains 13 residues. Trimming removed 3 bases at V and 5 bases at J, with 12 bases between. The sample was CD4+ or CD8+ T cells sorted from blood, taken in a trial of the OX40 agonist ivuxolimab. This clonotype was obtained from an adult with an advanced solid tumor such as melanoma, head and neck, liver or kidney cancer. The chain combines TRBV5-1 with TRBJ2-7, with TRBD2 as a possible D gene (6 bases). In DNA, the CDR3 is TGCGCCAGCAGCTCCGTAGGAGGGGACGAGCAGTACTTC. Residues: CASSSVGGDEQYF.